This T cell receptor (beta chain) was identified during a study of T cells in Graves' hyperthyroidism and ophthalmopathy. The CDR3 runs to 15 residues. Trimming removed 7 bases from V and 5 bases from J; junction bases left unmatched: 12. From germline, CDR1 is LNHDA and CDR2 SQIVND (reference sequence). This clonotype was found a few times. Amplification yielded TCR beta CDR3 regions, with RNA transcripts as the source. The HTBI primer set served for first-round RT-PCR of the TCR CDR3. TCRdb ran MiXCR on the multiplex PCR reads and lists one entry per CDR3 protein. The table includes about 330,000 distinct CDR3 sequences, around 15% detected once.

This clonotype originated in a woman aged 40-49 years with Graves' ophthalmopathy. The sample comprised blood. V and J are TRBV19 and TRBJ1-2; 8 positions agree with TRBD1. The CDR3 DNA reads TGTGCCAGTACCCCGACAGGGGATCCTGGTTATGGCTACACCTTC. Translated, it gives CASTPTGDPGYGYTF.